Below, 2 T cell receptor beta chains from the same sample are listed, as sequenced in a study of OX40 agonist ivuxolimab in advanced cancers. This table comes from immunoSEQ multiplex PCR, and its TCRdb copy is limited to in-frame clones, with some not included. The sample has under 85,000 clones; just over 90% are singletons. This sample comprised CD4+ or CD8+ T cells sorted from blood, obtained in a trial of the OX40 agonist ivuxolimab. The receptors here all came from an adult with an advanced solid tumor such as melanoma, head and neck, liver or kidney cancer.

CDR3 sequence: CASSLGGSGREETQYF. The CDR3 coding sequence is TGTGCCAGCAGCTTAGGCGGTAGCGGGAGAGAGGAGACCCAGTACTTC. The chain couples TRBV7-2 to TRBJ2-5, with 9 bases aligning to TRBD2. Germline V gene sequence: CDR1 SGHTA, CDR2 FQGNSA. There are 16 residues in the CDR3. With V trimmed by 1 base and J by 5 bases, 8 bases remained unmatched.

This chain joins TRBV30 and TRBJ2-7; D gene ambiguous. This CDR3 has 14 amino acids. Between the trimmed V and J ends, which lost 4 bases and 1 base, there was a span of 14 bases. Germline lookup yields CDR1 GTSNPN and CDR2 SVGIG (reference sequence). The CDR3 DNA reads TGTGCCTGGAAGTCCCTAGGCGGATCCTACGAGCAGTACTTC. This sequence encodes CAWKSLGGSYEQYF.